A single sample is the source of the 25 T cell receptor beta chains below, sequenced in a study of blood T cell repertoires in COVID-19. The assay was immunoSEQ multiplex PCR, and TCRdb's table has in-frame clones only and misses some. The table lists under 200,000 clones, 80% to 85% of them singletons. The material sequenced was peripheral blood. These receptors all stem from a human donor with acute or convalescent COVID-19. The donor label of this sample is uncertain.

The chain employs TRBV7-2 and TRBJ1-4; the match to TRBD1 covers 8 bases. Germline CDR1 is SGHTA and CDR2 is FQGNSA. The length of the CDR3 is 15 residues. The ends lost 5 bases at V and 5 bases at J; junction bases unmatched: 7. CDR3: CASSQNRQGNEKLFF. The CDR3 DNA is TGTGCCAGCAGCCAAAACCGACAGGGGAATGAAAAACTGTTTTTT.

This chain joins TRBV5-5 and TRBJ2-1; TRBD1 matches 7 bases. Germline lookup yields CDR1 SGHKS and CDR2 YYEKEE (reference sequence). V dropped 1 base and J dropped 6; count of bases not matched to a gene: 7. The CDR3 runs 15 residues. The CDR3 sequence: CASSLMRQGINEQFF. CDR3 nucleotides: TGTGCCAGCAGCTTGATGAGACAGGGTATCAATGAGCAGTTCTTC.

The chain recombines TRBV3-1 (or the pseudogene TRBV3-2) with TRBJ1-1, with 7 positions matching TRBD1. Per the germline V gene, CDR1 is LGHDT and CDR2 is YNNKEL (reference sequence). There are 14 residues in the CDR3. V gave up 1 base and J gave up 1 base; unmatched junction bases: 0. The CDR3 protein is CASSQGDRNTEAFF. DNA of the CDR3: TGTGCCAGCAGCCAAGGGGACAGGAACACTGAAGCTTTCTTT.

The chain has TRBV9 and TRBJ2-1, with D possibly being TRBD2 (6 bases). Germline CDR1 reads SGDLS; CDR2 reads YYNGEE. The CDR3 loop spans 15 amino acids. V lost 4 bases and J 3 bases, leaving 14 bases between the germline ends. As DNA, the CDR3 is TGTGCCAGCAGCACCCTGGGGGGTGGCTACAATGAGCAGTTCTTC. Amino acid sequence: CASSTLGGGYNEQFF.

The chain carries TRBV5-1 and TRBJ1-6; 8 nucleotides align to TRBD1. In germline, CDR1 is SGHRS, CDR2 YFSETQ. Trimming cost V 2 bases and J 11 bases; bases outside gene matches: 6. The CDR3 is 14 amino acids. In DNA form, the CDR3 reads TGCGCCAGCAGCTTAGGACAGGGTGGAGCACCCCTCCACTTT. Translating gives CASSLGQGGAPLHF.

The CDR3 DNA is TGTGCCAGCAGCTTATCTACTAGCGGGGGATGGGAGCAGTACTTC. Its translation is CASSLSTSGGWEQYF. V gene TRBV7-9 combines with J gene TRBJ2-7; 11 bases are shared with TRBD2. The trim removed 2 bases at V and 7 bases at J, leaving 7 bases unmatched. The CDR3 totals 15 residues. Germline V gives CDR1 SEHNR, CDR2 FQNEAQ (reference sequence). Based on the CDR3 plus reference TRBV7-9 and TRBJ2-7, the full variable domain is DTGVSQNPRHKITKRGQNVTFRCDPISEHNRLYWYRQTLGQGPEFLTYFQNEAQLEKSRLLSDRFSAERPKGSFSTLEIQRTEQGDSAMYLCASSLSTSGGWEQYFGPGTRLTVT.

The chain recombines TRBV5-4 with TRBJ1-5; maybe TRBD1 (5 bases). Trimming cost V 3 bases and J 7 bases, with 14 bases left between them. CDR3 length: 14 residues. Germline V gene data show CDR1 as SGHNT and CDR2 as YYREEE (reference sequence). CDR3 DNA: TGTGCCAGCAGCTCAGGGCTCGGTATGCAGCCCCAGCATTTT. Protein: CASSSGLGMQPQHF.

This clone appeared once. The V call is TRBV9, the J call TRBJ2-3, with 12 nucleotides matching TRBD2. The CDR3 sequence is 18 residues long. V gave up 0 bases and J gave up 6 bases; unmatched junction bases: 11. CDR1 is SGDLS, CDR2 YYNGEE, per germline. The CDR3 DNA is TGTGCCAGCAGCGTAGGCCCTAGCGGGAGGGCCGGTGACGATACGCAGTATTTT. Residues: CASSVGPSGRAGDDTQYF.

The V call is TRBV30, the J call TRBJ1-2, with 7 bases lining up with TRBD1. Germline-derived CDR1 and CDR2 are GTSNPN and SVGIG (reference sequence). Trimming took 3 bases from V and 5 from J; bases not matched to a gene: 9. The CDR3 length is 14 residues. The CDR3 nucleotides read TGTGCCTGGAGCGCCGCCGGGACAGTATATGGCTACACCTTC. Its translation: CAWSAAGTVYGYTF.

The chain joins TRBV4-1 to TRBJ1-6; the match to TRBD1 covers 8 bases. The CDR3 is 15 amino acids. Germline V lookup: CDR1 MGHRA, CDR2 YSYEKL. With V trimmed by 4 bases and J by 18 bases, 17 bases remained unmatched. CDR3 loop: CASSPTGQAKFTPHF. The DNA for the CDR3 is TGCGCCAGCAGCCCCACGGGACAGGCGAAATTCACCCCCCACTTT.

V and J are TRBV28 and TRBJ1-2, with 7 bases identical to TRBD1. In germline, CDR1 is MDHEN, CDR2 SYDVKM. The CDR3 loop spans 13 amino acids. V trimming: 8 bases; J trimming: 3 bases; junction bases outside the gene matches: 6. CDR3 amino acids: CASVTGLYYGYTF. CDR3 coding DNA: TGTGCCAGCGTGACAGGGCTCTACTATGGCTACACCTTC.

The CDR3: CASSAGWEGRSNSYEQYF. CDR3 bases: TGCGCCAGCAGCGCGGGGTGGGAGGGGCGCAGCAACTCCTACGAGCAGTACTTC. The rearrangement uses TRBV5-1 and TRBJ2-7; 7 bases fit TRBD2. V lost 4 bases, J lost 0 bases, and 16 bases stayed unmatched. This CDR3 spans 18 amino acids. CDR1 is SGHRS and CDR2 is YFSETQ in the germline V gene.

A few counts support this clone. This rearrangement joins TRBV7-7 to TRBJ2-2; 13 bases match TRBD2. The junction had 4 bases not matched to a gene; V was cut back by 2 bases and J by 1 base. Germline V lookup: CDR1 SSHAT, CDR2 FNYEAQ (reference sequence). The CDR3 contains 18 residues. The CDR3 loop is CASSLQTSGRGNTGELFF. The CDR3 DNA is TGTGCCAGCAGCTTACAAACTAGCGGGAGGGGGAACACCGGGGAGCTGTTTTTT.

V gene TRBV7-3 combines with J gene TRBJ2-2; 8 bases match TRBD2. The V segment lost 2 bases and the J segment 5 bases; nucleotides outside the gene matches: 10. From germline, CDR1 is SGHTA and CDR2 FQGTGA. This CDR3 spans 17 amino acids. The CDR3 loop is CASSLGPGRERTGELFF. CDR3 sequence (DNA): TGTGCCAGCAGCTTAGGTCCCGGGAGGGAGAGAACCGGGGAGCTGTTTTTT.

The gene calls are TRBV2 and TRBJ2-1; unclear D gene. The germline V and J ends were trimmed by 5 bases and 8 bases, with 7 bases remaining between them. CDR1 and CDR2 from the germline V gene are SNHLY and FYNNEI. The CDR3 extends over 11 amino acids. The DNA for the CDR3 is TGTGCCAGCAGTTACCCAGATGAGCAGTTCTTC. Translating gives CASSYPDEQFF.

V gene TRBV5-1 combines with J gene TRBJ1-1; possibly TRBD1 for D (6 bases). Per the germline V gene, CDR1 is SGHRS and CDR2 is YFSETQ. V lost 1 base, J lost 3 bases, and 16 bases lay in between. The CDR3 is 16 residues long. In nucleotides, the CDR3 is TGCGCCAGCAGCTTGCTCGGGGGGACAAGGTACACTGAAGCTTTCTTT. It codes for CASSLLGGTRYTEAFF.

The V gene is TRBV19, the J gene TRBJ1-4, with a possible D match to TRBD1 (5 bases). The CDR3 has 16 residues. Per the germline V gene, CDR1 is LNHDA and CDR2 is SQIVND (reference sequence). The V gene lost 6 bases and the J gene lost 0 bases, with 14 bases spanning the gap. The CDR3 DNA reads TGTGCCAGTAGAACAGATGGGGCTGCAACTAATGAAAAACTGTTTTTT. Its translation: CASRTDGAATNEKLFF.

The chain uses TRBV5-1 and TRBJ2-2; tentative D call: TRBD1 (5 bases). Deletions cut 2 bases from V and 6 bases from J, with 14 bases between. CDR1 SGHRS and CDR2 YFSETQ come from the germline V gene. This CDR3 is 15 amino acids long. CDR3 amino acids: CASSFQGEGAGELFF. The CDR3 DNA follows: TGCGCCAGCAGCTTCCAAGGGGAAGGGGCCGGGGAGCTGTTTTTT.

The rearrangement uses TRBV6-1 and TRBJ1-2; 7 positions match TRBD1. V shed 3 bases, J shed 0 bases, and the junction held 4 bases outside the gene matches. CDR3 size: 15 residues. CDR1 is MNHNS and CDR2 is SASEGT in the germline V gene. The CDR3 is CASSEQGGPNYGYTF. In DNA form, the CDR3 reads TGTGCCAGCAGTGAGCAGGGGGGCCCTAACTATGGCTACACCTTC.

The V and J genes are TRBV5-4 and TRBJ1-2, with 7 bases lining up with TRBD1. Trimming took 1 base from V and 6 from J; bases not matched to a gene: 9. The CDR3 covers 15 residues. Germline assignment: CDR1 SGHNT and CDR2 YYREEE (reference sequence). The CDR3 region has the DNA TGTGCCAGCAGCTTGAGTCTGGGCAGGGGGGATGGCTACACCTTC. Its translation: CASSLSLGRGDGYTF.

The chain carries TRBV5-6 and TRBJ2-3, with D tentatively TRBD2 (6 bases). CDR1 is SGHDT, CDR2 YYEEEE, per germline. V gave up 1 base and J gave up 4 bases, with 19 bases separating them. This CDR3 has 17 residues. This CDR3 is CASSLRSGRGVADTQYF. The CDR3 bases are TGTGCCAGCAGCTTGAGGTCGGGGCGGGGCGTGGCAGATACGCAGTATTTT.

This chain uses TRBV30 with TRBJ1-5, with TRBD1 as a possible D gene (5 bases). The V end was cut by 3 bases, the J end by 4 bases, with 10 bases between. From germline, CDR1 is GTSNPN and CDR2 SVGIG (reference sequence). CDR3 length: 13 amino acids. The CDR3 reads CAWRGTGNQPQHF. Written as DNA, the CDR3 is TGTGCCTGGAGAGGGACTGGTAATCAGCCCCAGCATTTT. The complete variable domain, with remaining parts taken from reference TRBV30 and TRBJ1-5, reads SQTIHQWPATLVQPVGSPLSLECTVEGTSNPNLYWYRQAAGRGLQLLFYSVGIGQISSEVPQNLSASRPQDRQFILSSKKLLLSDSGFYLCAWRGTGNQPQHFGDGTRLSIL.

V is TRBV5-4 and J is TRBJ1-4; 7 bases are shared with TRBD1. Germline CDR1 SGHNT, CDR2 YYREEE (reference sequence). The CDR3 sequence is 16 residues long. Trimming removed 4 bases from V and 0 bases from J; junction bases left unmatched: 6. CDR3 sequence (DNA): TGTGCCAGCAGCCCTGGGACAGCTGCAACTAATGAAAAACTGTTTTTT. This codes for CASSPGTAATNEKLFF.

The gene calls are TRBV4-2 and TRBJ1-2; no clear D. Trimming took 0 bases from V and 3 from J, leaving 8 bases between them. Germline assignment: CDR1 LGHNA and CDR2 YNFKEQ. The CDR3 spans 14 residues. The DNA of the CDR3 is TGTGCCAGCAGCCAAGATCTCGCAGACTATGGCTACACCTTC. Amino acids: CASSQDLADYGYTF.

The CDR3 DNA reads as TGTGCCAGCAGCACCCTAACCGGGACCGGGACAGGGGTGTCACCCCTCCACTTT. Its translation: CASSTLTGTGTGVSPLHF. The V and J genes are TRBV9 and TRBJ1-6; 10 nucleotides agree with TRBD1. The CDR3 is 18 residues long. Unmatched junction bases numbered 17, after V lost 4 bases and J lost 10 bases. The germline CDR1 and CDR2 sequences are SGDLS and YYNGEE.